This is a list of T cell receptor beta chains from one sample in a study of T cell responses to AZD1222 COVID-19 vaccine. Data came from immunoSEQ multiplex PCR; TCRdb stores just in-frame clones and leaves some out. The sample has roughly 54,000 clones, roughly 90% seen once. The specimen was peripheral blood, collected 28 days after the second AZD1222 dose. The receptors come from an adult who received the AZD1222 COVID-19 vaccine. Both conserved end residues are part of each CDR3. D genes are given only for firm matches. The size field is filled for only some rows; it gives once, few, many or a size class.

clone size: .
D gene: .
J gene: TRBJ2-1
V gene: TRBV6-2/TRBV6-3
CDR3 DNA: TGTGCCAGCAGTTATTCGGGACCTGGCACGAATGAGCAGTTCTTC
CDR3 protein: CASSYSGPGTNEQFF

clone size: few
D gene: .
J gene: TRBJ1-2
V gene: TRBV5-6
CDR3 DNA: TGTGCCAGCAGCGACAGGCAGAACTATGGCTACACCTTC
CDR3 protein: CASSDRQNYGYTF

clone size: .
D gene: TRBD2
J gene: TRBJ2-1
V gene: TRBV5-4
CDR3 DNA: TGTGCCAGCAGCTTGCCCCTAGCGGGAGACAATGAGCAGTTCTTC
CDR3 protein: CASSLPLAGDNEQFF

clone size: .
D gene: .
J gene: TRBJ1-6
V gene: TRBV5-1
CDR3 DNA: TGCGCCAGCAGCTTGGGGTGGAGCTCCTATAATTCACCCCTCCACTTT
CDR3 protein: CASSLGWSSYNSPLHF

clone size: .
D gene: .
J gene: TRBJ1-5
V gene: TRBV19
CDR3 DNA: TGTGCCAGTAGTCGGGGGGCAGATCAGCCCCAGCATTTT
CDR3 protein: CASSRGADQPQHF

clone size: .
D gene: TRBD1
J gene: TRBJ1-4
V gene: TRBV12-3/TRBV12-4
CDR3 DNA: TGTGCCAGCAGTTTAGGACAGGGGGGAGAACTGTTTTTT
CDR3 protein: CASSLGQGGELFF

clone size: .
D gene: .
J gene: TRBJ1-1
V gene: TRBV7-9
CDR3 DNA: TGTGCCAGCAGCTTTCGTCTGGGGTGGGCTTTCTTT
CDR3 protein: CASSFRLGWAFF

clone size: once
D gene: .
J gene: TRBJ2-5
V gene: TRBV4-1
CDR3 DNA: TGCGCCAGCAGCCAAGCCAAAGGGGGGTTACAAGAGACCCAGTACTTC
CDR3 protein: CASSQAKGGLQETQYF

clone size: medium-sized
D gene: .
J gene: TRBJ2-1
V gene: TRBV11-2
CDR3 DNA: TGTGCCAGCAGCTCCTGGGGGACGGGATCCTACAATGAGCAGTTCTTC
CDR3 protein: CASSSWGTGSYNEQFF

clone size: once
D gene: .
J gene: TRBJ2-1
V gene: TRBV7-8
CDR3 DNA: TGTGCCAGCAGATTATCACGTTCCCTAAGCTCCTACAATGAGCAGTTCTTC
CDR3 protein: CASRLSRSLSSYNEQFF

clone size: .
D gene: TRBD1
J gene: TRBJ2-7
V gene: TRBV7-2
CDR3 DNA: TGTGCCAGCAGCTCCCCGGGATCCGGGACAGGCTACGAGCAGTACTTC
CDR3 protein: CASSSPGSGTGYEQYF

clone size: .
D gene: .
J gene: TRBJ2-1
V gene: TRBV28
CDR3 DNA: TGTGCCAGCCCCCCTTCCCCCTCTCAGGGGAAAACTGGGAATGAGCAGTTCTTC
CDR3 protein: CASPPSPSQGKTGNEQFF

clone size: .
D gene: .
J gene: TRBJ1-3
V gene: TRBV14
CDR3 DNA: TGTGCCAGCAGCCATCCCCTAGACAGCCCTGGAAACACCATATATTTT
CDR3 protein: CASSHPLDSPGNTIYF

clone size: .
D gene: TRBD2
J gene: TRBJ2-5
V gene: TRBV7-9
CDR3 DNA: TGTGCCAGCACCCGGACTAGCAGCAATTTTCAAGAGACCCAGTACTTC
CDR3 protein: CASTRTSSNFQETQYF

clone size: .
D gene: .
J gene: TRBJ2-5
V gene: TRBV5-1
CDR3 DNA: TGCGCCAGCAGCTTGGCCGGAGAGACCCAGTACTTC
CDR3 protein: CASSLAGETQYF

clone size: .
D gene: TRBD2
J gene: TRBJ2-3
V gene: TRBV5-1
CDR3 DNA: TGCGCCAGCAGCTTGGTGTCTAGCGGCGATCATACGCAGTATTTT
CDR3 protein: CASSLVSSGDHTQYF

clone size: .
D gene: .
J gene: TRBJ2-1
V gene: TRBV6-6
CDR3 DNA: TGTGCCAGCAGTTACGGATTAGAAGCCAATGAGCAGTTCTTC
CDR3 protein: CASSYGLEANEQFF

clone size: .
D gene: .
J gene: TRBJ1-1
V gene: TRBV5-1
CDR3 DNA: TGCGCCAGCAGCTGGAACGACAGGAACACTGAAGCTTTCTTT
CDR3 protein: CASSWNDRNTEAFF

clone size: .
D gene: .
J gene: TRBJ2-3
V gene: TRBV9
CDR3 DNA: TGTGCCAGCAGCCCGCTATCAAGGGGCACAGATACGCAGTATTTT
CDR3 protein: CASSPLSRGTDTQYF

clone size: .
D gene: .
J gene: TRBJ2-4
V gene: TRBV6-5
CDR3 DNA: TGTGCCAGCAGAGACTCGGGGCGGGGCAAAAACATTCAGTACTTC
CDR3 protein: CASRDSGRGKNIQYF

clone size: .
D gene: TRBD1
J gene: TRBJ2-7
V gene: TRBV7-8
CDR3 DNA: TGTGCCAGCAGCTTAGCTAACGACAGGGGGCGTTACGAGCAGTACTTC
CDR3 protein: CASSLANDRGRYEQYF

clone size: .
D gene: .
J gene: TRBJ1-2
V gene: TRBV12-3/TRBV12-4
CDR3 DNA: TGTGCCAGCAGTTTCCCGGTTTCCTTC
CDR3 protein: CASSFPVSF

clone size: few
D gene: .
J gene: TRBJ2-7
V gene: TRBV5-1
CDR3 DNA: TGCGCCAGCAGCTTGGATGTCTCCGAGCAGTACTTC
CDR3 protein: CASSLDVSEQYF

clone size: .
D gene: .
J gene: TRBJ2-6
V gene: TRBV5-1
CDR3 DNA: TGCGCCAGCAGCTCAGGACAATACTCTGGGGCCAACGTCCTGACTTTC
CDR3 protein: CASSSGQYSGANVLTF

clone size: few
D gene: TRBD2
J gene: TRBJ2-2
V gene: TRBV24-1
CDR3 DNA: TGTGCCACCGCTGGCCGGGGGGAGTCCCCGAACACCGGGGAGCTGTTTTTT
CDR3 protein: CATAGRGESPNTGELFF

clone size: .
D gene: TRBD2
J gene: TRBJ2-2
V gene: TRBV5-1
CDR3 DNA: TGCGCCAGCAGCTCAACGGGACTAGCGGGAGGGCAGAGAACCGGGGAGCTGTTTTTT
CDR3 protein: CASSSTGLAGGQRTGELFF

clone size: .
D gene: TRBD1
J gene: TRBJ1-1
V gene: TRBV6-5
CDR3 DNA: TGTGCCAGCAAGTTACAGGGGGGCACTGAAGCTTTCTTT
CDR3 protein: CASKLQGGTEAFF

clone size: .
D gene: TRBD2
J gene: TRBJ2-3
V gene: TRBV7-6
CDR3 DNA: TGTGCCAGCAGCTTGGGGACTAGCGGGAGGGCCCACACAGATACGCAGTATTTT
CDR3 protein: CASSLGTSGRAHTDTQYF

clone size: .
D gene: .
J gene: TRBJ1-1
V gene: TRBV6-5
CDR3 DNA: TGTGCCAGCAGGACGCTTCGGGGGAACACTGAAGCTTTCTTT
CDR3 protein: CASRTLRGNTEAFF

clone size: .
D gene: TRBD2
J gene: TRBJ2-5
V gene: TRBV9
CDR3 DNA: TGTGCCAGCAGCGTAGGAATAGCGGGAGAAGTGGAGACCCAGTACTTC
CDR3 protein: CASSVGIAGEVETQYF

clone size: .
D gene: TRBD2
J gene: TRBJ2-1
V gene: TRBV7-9
CDR3 DNA: TGTGCCAGCAGCTCTAGCGGGAGGGCCGGGGATGAGCAGTTCTTC
CDR3 protein: CASSSSGRAGDEQFF

clone size: .
D gene: TRBD1
J gene: TRBJ1-1
V gene: TRBV30
CDR3 DNA: TGTGCCTGGTGCTCGGACAGGGACACTGAAGCTTTCTTT
CDR3 protein: CAWCSDRDTEAFF

clone size: few
D gene: .
J gene: TRBJ1-1
V gene: TRBV21-1
CDR3 DNA: TGTGCCAGCAGCACCACCGCCGGGACGACTGAAGCTTTCTTT
CDR3 protein: CASSTTAGTTEAFF

clone size: .
D gene: .
J gene: TRBJ2-5
V gene: TRBV5-4
CDR3 DNA: TGTGCCAGCAGCGGGGACCGGGTCGAGACCCAGTACTTC
CDR3 protein: CASSGDRVETQYF

clone size: .
D gene: TRBD1
J gene: TRBJ1-2
V gene: TRBV27
CDR3 DNA: TGTGCCAGCTTCGACAGGGTCTATGGCTACACCTTC
CDR3 protein: CASFDRVYGYTF

clone size: .
D gene: .
J gene: TRBJ2-3
V gene: TRBV11-3
CDR3 DNA: TGTGCCAGCAGCGCTCGTCCGACCGGGGATACGCAGTATTTT
CDR3 protein: CASSARPTGDTQYF

clone size: .
D gene: TRBD2
J gene: TRBJ2-1
V gene: TRBV7-2
CDR3 DNA: TGTGCCAGCAGCATTAGCCTAGCGGGAGTTGATGAGCAGTTCTTC
CDR3 protein: CASSISLAGVDEQFF

clone size: .
D gene: .
J gene: TRBJ1-5
V gene: TRBV30
CDR3 DNA: TGTGCCTGGAGTGTGGGAACGGGACAGCCCCAGCATTTT
CDR3 protein: CAWSVGTGQPQHF

clone size: few
D gene: .
J gene: TRBJ1-1
V gene: TRBV12-3/TRBV12-4
CDR3 DNA: TGTGCCAGCAGTTTTTACCTGAACACTGAAGCTTTCTTT
CDR3 protein: CASSFYLNTEAFF

clone size: .
D gene: TRBD1
J gene: TRBJ1-1
V gene: TRBV4-1
CDR3 DNA: TGCGCCAGCAGCCAAGAAGGGGGCAGGTACACTGAAGCTTTCTTT
CDR3 protein: CASSQEGGRYTEAFF

clone size: .
D gene: .
J gene: TRBJ1-1
V gene: TRBV5-1
CDR3 DNA: TGCGCCAGCAGCCAAGGGGCCTTGAACACTGAAGCTTTCTTT
CDR3 protein: CASSQGALNTEAFF

clone size: .
D gene: .
J gene: TRBJ2-5
V gene: TRBV30
CDR3 DNA: TGTGCCTGGAGTCTAGGAAGGGGGCAAGAGACCCAGTACTTC
CDR3 protein: CAWSLGRGQETQYF

clone size: .
D gene: .
J gene: TRBJ2-3
V gene: TRBV10-3
CDR3 DNA: TGTGCCATCAGTGAGGGGCGGAGAGATACGCAGTATTTT
CDR3 protein: CAISEGRRDTQYF

clone size: few
D gene: .
J gene: TRBJ1-5
V gene: TRBV7-2
CDR3 DNA: TGTGCCAGCAGCTTAGGTGTACAGGTTAATCAGCCCCAGCATTTT
CDR3 protein: CASSLGVQVNQPQHF

clone size: once
D gene: .
J gene: TRBJ1-4
V gene: TRBV5-4
CDR3 DNA: TGTGCCAGCAGCTTGGGCCCCTCCAGTGAAAAACTGTTTTTT
CDR3 protein: CASSLGPSSEKLFF

clone size: .
D gene: .
J gene: TRBJ2-7
V gene: TRBV30
CDR3 DNA: TGTGCCTGGAAGACCCGGCTGGGACACAGCTACGAGCAGTACTTC
CDR3 protein: CAWKTRLGHSYEQYF

clone size: .
D gene: TRBD2
J gene: TRBJ2-1
V gene: TRBV10-3
CDR3 DNA: TGTGCCACCGGAACTGGACTAGCGGGGCCCTACAATGAGCAGTTCTTC
CDR3 protein: CATGTGLAGPYNEQFF

clone size: .
D gene: TRBD1
J gene: TRBJ1-2
V gene: TRBV29-1
CDR3 DNA: TGCAGCGTAACTCTGGGACAGGGCTATGGCTACACCTTC
CDR3 protein: CSVTLGQGYGYTF

clone size: few
D gene: .
J gene: TRBJ1-2
V gene: TRBV3-1/TRBV3-2
CDR3 DNA: TGTGCCAGCAGCCAACAGACAAGTGGCTACACCTTC
CDR3 protein: CASSQQTSGYTF

clone size: once
D gene: TRBD1
J gene: TRBJ2-7
V gene: TRBV19
CDR3 DNA: TGTGCCAGTAGCACGACAGGGGGAGTCTACGAGCAGTACTTC
CDR3 protein: CASSTTGGVYEQYF

clone size: .
D gene: .
J gene: TRBJ2-5
V gene: TRBV11-2
CDR3 DNA: TGTGCCAGCAAGTGGGGCGCCGAACCCCAGTACTTC
CDR3 protein: CASKWGAEPQYF

clone size: .
D gene: TRBD2
J gene: TRBJ2-3
V gene: TRBV19
CDR3 DNA: TGTGCCAGTAGTCCGCGACTAGCGGGAACGGCAGATACGCAGTATTTT
CDR3 protein: CASSPRLAGTADTQYF

clone size: .
D gene: TRBD1
J gene: TRBJ2-7
V gene: TRBV4-1
CDR3 DNA: TGCGCCAGCAGAGGGATGGACAGGGGGCGACACGAGCAGTACTTC
CDR3 protein: CASRGMDRGRHEQYF

clone size: .
D gene: .
J gene: TRBJ1-2
V gene: TRBV6-1
CDR3 DNA: TGTGCCAGCAGTGAAGTGGCAAGTAGGGGCTACACCTTC
CDR3 protein: CASSEVASRGYTF

clone size: .
D gene: .
J gene: TRBJ1-2
V gene: TRBV7-8
CDR3 DNA: TGTGCCAGCAGCCCGTGGGGAGACTATGGCTACACCTTC
CDR3 protein: CASSPWGDYGYTF